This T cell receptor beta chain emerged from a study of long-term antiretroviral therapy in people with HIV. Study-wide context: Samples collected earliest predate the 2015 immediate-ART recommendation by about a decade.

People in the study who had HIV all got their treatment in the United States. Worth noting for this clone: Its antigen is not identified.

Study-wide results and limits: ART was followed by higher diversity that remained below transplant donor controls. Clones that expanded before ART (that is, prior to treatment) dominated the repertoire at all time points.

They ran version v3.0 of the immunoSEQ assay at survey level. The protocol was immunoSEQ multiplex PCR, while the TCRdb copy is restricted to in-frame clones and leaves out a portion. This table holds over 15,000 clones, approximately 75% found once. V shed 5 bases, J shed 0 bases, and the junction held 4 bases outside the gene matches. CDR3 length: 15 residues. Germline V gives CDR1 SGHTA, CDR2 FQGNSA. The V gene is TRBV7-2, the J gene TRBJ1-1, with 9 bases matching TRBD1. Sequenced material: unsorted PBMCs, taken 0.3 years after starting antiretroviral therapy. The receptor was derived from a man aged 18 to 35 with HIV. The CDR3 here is CASSPWDRVNTEAFF. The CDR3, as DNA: TGTGCCAGCAGCCCGTGGGACAGGGTGAACACTGAAGCTTTCTTT. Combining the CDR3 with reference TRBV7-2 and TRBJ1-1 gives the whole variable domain GAGVSQSPSNKVTEKGKDVELRCDPISGHTALYWYRQSLGQGLEFLIYFQGNSAPDKSGLPSDRFSAERTGGSVSTLTIQRTQQEDSAVYLCASSPWDRVNTEAFFGQGTRLTVV.